What follows are 22 T cell receptor beta chains derived from one specimen sequenced in a study of T-cell memory formation after mild COVID-19. TCRdb re-called the 5' RACE reads through MiXCR, storing one row per CDR3 protein. Of 90,000 to 120,000 distinct CDR3 sequences listed, roughly an eighth are singletons. Sequenced input: PBMCs or a T cell subset sorted from them (not recorded which). The receptors originated from a man aged 18 to 35 who had mild COVID-19 (a few samples of this study predate the infection). Cell type and time point are not known.

In this sample, this clonotype turned up a few times. This sequence joins TRBV11-2 and TRBJ2-2; tentative D call: TRBD1 (5 bases). V was cut by 1 base and J by 2 bases, with 11 bases left in between. Germline V CDR1 and CDR2: SGHAT, FQNNGV. The CDR3 totals 16 residues. The CDR3 nucleotides read TGTGCCAGCAGCTTAGTCGGGCAGGGCAACACCGGGGAGCTGTTTTTT. It codes for CASSLVGQGNTGELFF.

This clonotype has at least ten counts. The chain couples TRBV6-5 to TRBJ2-3; D not certain. Trimming removed 1 base from V and 0 bases from J, with 5 bases in between. This CDR3 is 14 amino acids long. Per germline, CDR1 MNHEY and CDR2 SVGAGI. CDR3 residues: CASSYYGSTDTQYF. CDR3 bases: TGTGCCAGCAGTTACTACGGGAGCACAGATACGCAGTATTTT.

The gene calls are TRBV7-4 and TRBJ1-2; D unclear. The CDR3 contains 11 residues. The V and J ends lost 7 bases and 4 bases respectively, with 7 bases between them. From germline, CDR1 is SGHVT and CDR2 SQSDAQ. The CDR3 is CASNLAYGYTF. CDR3 DNA: TGTGCCAGCAACCTGGCCTATGGCTACACCTTC.

This clonotype was detected a few times. The rearrangement links TRBV10-3 to TRBJ1-5; 9 bases line up with TRBD1. Germline V gene data show CDR1 as ENHRY and CDR2 as SYGVKD. The trim removed 8 bases at V and 7 bases at J, leaving 24 bases unmatched. This CDR3 region has 19 residues. The CDR3 here is CAIGETPGGWGQGYQPQHF. The CDR3 DNA reads TGTGCCATCGGGGAGACACCCGGGGGATGGGGACAGGGTTACCAGCCCCAGCATTTT.

This clonotype was detected only a few times. This sequence joins TRBV7-3 and TRBJ1-6; D not certain. CDR3 length equals 15 residues. Deletions cut 2 bases from V and 7 bases from J, with 12 bases between. The germline CDR1 and CDR2 sequences are SGHTA and FQGTGA. CDR3: CASSLYSAGNSPLHF. CDR3 in DNA: TGTGCCAGCAGCTTATACTCGGCCGGCAATTCACCCCTCCACTTT.

The rearrangement joins TRBV6-2 or TRBV6-3 to TRBJ2-7; D call uncertain. The CDR3 has 13 residues. CDR1 and CDR2 from the germline V gene are MNHEY and SVGEGT. Trimming stripped 7 bases from V and 3 bases from J, with 13 bases between. The DNA for the CDR3 is TGTGCCAGCACTCGGGCATCTCTCTACGAGCAGTACTTC. Translated, it gives CASTRASLYEQYF.

The genes are TRBV4-1 and TRBJ2-1, with 11 bases that match TRBD2. CDR3 length: 14 residues. Germline assignment: CDR1 MGHRA and CDR2 YSYEKL. V lost 4 bases and J lost 8; bases outside the gene matches: 4. As DNA, the CDR3 is TGCGCCAGCAGCCCATCGACTAGCGGGGATGAGCAGTTCTTC. This sequence encodes CASSPSTSGDEQFF.

The chain combines TRBV20-1 with TRBJ2-3, with 8 bases matching TRBD2. The CDR3 has 15 residues. Germline V gives CDR1 DFQATT, CDR2 SNEGSKA (reference sequence). The junction had 5 bases not matched to a gene; V was cut back by 1 base and J by 2 bases. CDR3 protein: CSARGRGVTTDTQYF. The CDR3 nucleotides read TGCAGTGCTAGAGGGCGGGGGGTCACCACAGATACGCAGTATTTT.

The V call is TRBV5-1, the J call TRBJ2-7, with TRBD1 identical over 8 bases. J was trimmed by 4 bases and V by 4 bases; bases with no gene match: 4. The germline V gene has CDR1 SGHRS and CDR2 YFSETQ. The CDR3 loop spans 13 amino acids. The CDR3 region has the DNA TGCGCCAGCAGCACCGGACAGGGTTACGAGCAGTACTTC. This translates into CASSTGQGYEQYF.

The V call is TRBV5-1, the J call TRBJ1-4, with D unclear. V shed 0 bases and J shed 0 bases, with 18 bases lying between them. The CDR3 totals 19 residues. Germline V gene sequence: CDR1 SGHRS, CDR2 YFSETQ. CDR3 sequence reads: CASSLVPGRLFATNEKLFF. Here the CDR3 DNA reads TGCGCCAGCAGCTTGGTTCCAGGTCGGCTTTTCGCAACTAATGAAAAACTGTTTTTT.

Only a few counts were recorded for this clonotype. The CDR3 nucleotides read TGTGCCAGCAGCTTTACCCACAGTACGCAGTATTTT. As protein: CASSFTHSTQYF. This sequence joins TRBV7-8 and TRBJ2-3; D is unresolved. The CDR3 runs 12 residues. Germline lookup yields CDR1 SGHVS and CDR2 FQNEAQ. Deletions cut 3 bases from V and 8 bases from J, with 9 bases between.

The chain links TRBV5-1 to TRBJ1-1; D is unresolved. V lost 4 bases and J 7 bases, leaving 17 bases between the germline ends. This CDR3 comprises 14 residues. CDR1 is SGHRS and CDR2 is YFSETQ in the germline V gene. The CDR3 spells CASSGIGPTLEAFF. The CDR3 DNA is TGCGCCAGCAGCGGGATAGGACCCACCCTTGAAGCTTTCTTT.

This clonotype has more than one count but fewer than ten. CDR3 loop: CASSRPQVHNEQFF. For the CDR3, the DNA is TGTGCCAGCAGCCGCCCCCAGGTACACAATGAGCAGTTCTTC. The genes are TRBV11-2 and TRBJ2-1; D not certain. V dropped 5 bases and J dropped 5 bases, with 13 bases sitting between them. The CDR3 extends over 14 amino acids. Germline CDR1 SGHAT, CDR2 FQNNGV.

The rearrangement joins TRBV7-9 to TRBJ2-2; perhaps TRBD2 as D (5 bases). The V and J ends lost 0 bases and 5 bases respectively, with 13 bases between them. CDR1 and CDR2 (germline): SEHNR, FQNEAQ (reference sequence). The CDR3 length is 16 residues. As DNA, the CDR3 is TGTGCCAGCAGCTTAGCCGGCGGGCTCCCAACCGGGGAGCTGTTTTTT. It encodes CASSLAGGLPTGELFF.

The CDR3: CAILKGNEETQYF. In DNA form, the CDR3 reads TGTGCTATCCTAAAGGGGAACGAAGAGACCCAGTACTTC. This chain connects TRBV2 to TRBJ2-5, with a weak D call TRBD1 (5 bases). The CDR3 is made up of 13 amino acids. From germline, CDR1 is SNHLY and CDR2 FYNNEI.

V gene TRBV7-9 combines with J gene TRBJ1-1, with D unclear. Trimming pared 1 base from V and 0 bases from J, leaving 6 bases between. The CDR3 consists of 14 residues. Germline CDR1 and CDR2: SEHNR and FQNEAQ (reference sequence). The CDR3 nucleotides read TGTGCCAGCAGCTTAGTTCGTGTGAACACTGAAGCTTTCTTT. It translates to CASSLVRVNTEAFF.

The chain combines TRBV7-9 with TRBJ2-1, with D tentatively TRBD1 or TRBD2 (5 bases each). The length of the CDR3 is 14 residues. Germline V lookup: CDR1 SEHNR, CDR2 FQNEAQ (reference sequence). V lost 3 bases and J lost 5, with 11 bases in between. The chain's CDR3 is CASSFEGRNNEQFF. CDR3 nucleotides: TGTGCCAGCAGCTTCGAGGGGCGGAACAATGAGCAGTTCTTC.

This clonotype was counted only a few times. The V call is TRBV7-2, the J call TRBJ2-3, with D unresolved. The germline V gene encodes CDR1 SGHTA and CDR2 FQGNSA. This CDR3 contains 13 residues. V was cut by 7 bases and J by 3 bases, with 11 bases left in between. The CDR3 DNA is TGTGCCAGCACGACCCCCATAACAGATACGCAGTATTTT. This translates into CASTTPITDTQYF.

The J gene is TRBJ2-2, the V gene TRBV12-3 or TRBV12-4, with TRBD1 identical over 7 bases. V lost 5 bases, J lost 1 base, and 4 bases stayed unmatched. CDR3 length: 15 amino acids. The CDR3 coding sequence is TGTGCCAGCAGTCACCGGGACAGGAACACCGGGGAGCTGTTTTTT. It yields the protein CASSHRDRNTGELFF.

The rearrangement joins TRBV4-1 to TRBJ2-7; 8 bases agree with TRBD1. The length of the CDR3 is 14 residues. Per germline, CDR1 MGHRA and CDR2 YSYEKL. V gave up 4 bases and J gave up 2 bases; unmatched junction bases: 4. CDR3 bases: TGCGCCAGCAGCCGCGGACAGGGAACCTACGAGCAGTACTTC. Protein sequence: CASSRGQGTYEQYF.

V is TRBV12-3 or TRBV12-4 and J is TRBJ2-1, with D uncertain. The germline V and J ends were trimmed by 2 bases and 5 bases, with 4 bases remaining between them. This CDR3 is 12 amino acids long. The CDR3 here is CASSLWNNEQFF. The CDR3 DNA sequence: TGTGCCAGCAGTTTATGGAACAATGAGCAGTTCTTC.

The gene calls are TRBV6-2 or TRBV6-3 and TRBJ2-1; either TRBD1 or TRBD2 may supply D (6 bases each). Trimming stripped 8 bases from V and 3 bases from J, with 17 bases between. The CDR3 spans 15 residues. In germline, CDR1 is MNHEY, CDR2 SVGEGT. CDR3 amino acids: CASEGGGEVYNEQFF. In DNA form, the CDR3 reads TGTGCCAGCGAGGGGGGCGGGGAAGTCTACAATGAGCAGTTCTTC.